A single sample is the source of the 20 T cell receptor beta chains below, sequenced in a study of blood T cell repertoires in COVID-19. Profiled with immunoSEQ multiplex PCR; TCRdb holds only in-frame clones, not every one. The profile shows approximately 250,000 clones, around 93% of them singletons. Material: PBMCs or T cells enriched from blood (not recorded which). The receptor set was obtained from a middle-aged man who had been exposed to COVID-19.

The chain uses TRBV27 and TRBJ2-5; 12 bases agree with TRBD2. Germline CDR1 MNHEY, CDR2 SMNVEV (reference sequence). V was pared by 6 bases and J by 6 bases, with 5 bases of the junction left unmatched. CDR3 length: 14 residues. The CDR3, as DNA: TGTGCCAGCAGGCTAGCGGGAGGGCCGAAGACCCAGTACTTC. Translation: CASRLAGGPKTQYF.

This chain uses TRBV19 with TRBJ2-2; D gene unclear. Per the germline V gene, CDR1 is LNHDA and CDR2 is SQIVND (reference sequence). V shed 10 bases and J shed 7 bases, with 16 bases lying between them. This CDR3 region has 13 residues. In DNA form, the CDR3 reads TGTGCCAATGACTCCCGGTCAGTCGGGGAGCTGTTTTTT. This sequence encodes CANDSRSVGELFF.

This chain connects TRBV24-1 to TRBJ1-5; 7 bases align to TRBD1. This CDR3 is built from 14 residues. The V gene's germline CDR1 is KGHDR and CDR2 SFDVKD. The V segment lost 4 bases and the J segment 5 bases; nucleotides outside the gene matches: 4. The DNA for the CDR3 is TGTGCCACCAGTGAGGGGGACAGATATCAGCCCCAGCATTTT. Encoded protein: CATSEGDRYQPQHF.

The chain's CDR3 is CASRFLGGNTEAFF. DNA of the CDR3: TGTGCCAGCAGGTTTTTGGGGGGGAACACTGAAGCTTTCTTT. The chain carries TRBV7-9 and TRBJ1-1, with a tentative D call TRBD1 (5 bases). From germline, CDR1 is SEHNR and CDR2 FQNEAQ (reference sequence). The CDR3 length is 14 residues. V lost 6 bases and J lost 1, with 12 bases in between.

The CDR3: CASSSNSYNEQFF. The CDR3 DNA sequence: TGTGCCAGCAGCTCCAATTCCTACAATGAGCAGTTCTTC. The V and J genes are TRBV7-3 and TRBJ2-1; D is uncertain. V lost 4 bases and J 1 base, leaving 5 bases between the germline ends. CDR3 length: 13 residues. Germline V gene sequence: CDR1 SGHTA, CDR2 FQGTGA.

The J gene is TRBJ2-4, the V gene TRBV6-1; 8 positions agree with TRBD1. V shed 3 bases and J 8 bases; nucleotides not matched to a gene: 9. This CDR3 contains 15 residues. Germline CDR1 reads MNHNS; CDR2 reads SASEGT. CDR3 in DNA: TGTGCCAGCAGTGACAGGGGGCTTAGTGAGGACATTCAGTACTTC. Translated, it gives CASSDRGLSEDIQYF.

This chain uses TRBV6-5 with TRBJ1-5; possibly TRBD1 for D (6 bases). Trimming stripped 5 bases from V and 4 bases from J, with 15 bases between. The CDR3 has 15 residues. Germline CDR1 is MNHEY and CDR2 is SVGAGI. The CDR3 DNA follows: TGTGCCAGCAGTCGTTCCGACAGGACAAATCAGCCCCAGCATTTT. This codes for CASSRSDRTNQPQHF.

This chain connects TRBV5-1 to TRBJ2-3, with 7 bases fitting TRBD2. Per the germline V gene, CDR1 is SGHRS and CDR2 is YFSETQ. The CDR3 loop spans 14 amino acids. V shed 3 bases and J 3 bases; nucleotides not matched to a gene: 4. As DNA, the CDR3 is TGCGCCAGCAGCTCCGGGGGAGGGACAGATACGCAGTATTTT. Translated, it gives CASSSGGGTDTQYF. Full variable domain (rest looked up from reference TRBV5-1 and TRBJ2-3): KAGVTQTPRYLIKTRGQQVTLSCSPISGHRSVSWYQQTPGQGLQFLFEYFSETQRNKGNFPGRFSGRQFSNSRSEMNVSTLELGDSALYLCASSSGGGTDTQYFGPGTRLTVL.

The table lists this clone with a count of one. The chain links TRBV28 to TRBJ1-1; the match to TRBD1 covers 7 bases. Trimming at V came to 9 bases and at J to 0 bases, leaving 13 bases not matched to a gene. This CDR3 comprises 16 residues. Germline assignment: CDR1 MDHEN and CDR2 SYDVKM. The CDR3 is CASWGDSGIMNTEAFF. CDR3 coding DNA: TGTGCCAGTTGGGGGGACAGTGGTATAATGAACACTGAAGCTTTCTTT.

The rearrangement uses TRBV5-4 and TRBJ2-1; TRBD2 is a possible D gene (7 bases). The V gene lost 4 bases and the J gene lost 0 bases, with 11 bases spanning the gap. The CDR3 spans 15 residues. Germline V CDR1 and CDR2: SGHNT, YYREEE (reference sequence). CDR3 amino acids: CASSLADSSYNEQFF. The CDR3 DNA sequence: TGTGCCAGCAGCCTAGCGGACAGCTCCTACAATGAGCAGTTCTTC.

The chain carries TRBV10-1 and TRBJ2-1; 8 nucleotides match TRBD1. Germline V gene sequence: CDR1 WNHNN, CDR2 SYGVQD (reference sequence). V was pared by 6 bases and J by 4 bases, with 11 bases of the junction left unmatched. The CDR3 consists of 16 residues. Here the CDR3 reads CASRSSNRDRYNEQFF. The CDR3 nucleotides are TGCGCCAGCAGGAGCTCAAACCGGGACAGGTACAATGAGCAGTTCTTC.

The chain combines TRBV30 with TRBJ2-7, with 10 bases fitting TRBD1. The CDR3 is made up of 15 amino acids. Germline V CDR1 and CDR2: GTSNPN, SVGIG (reference sequence). The V segment lost 4 bases and the J segment 3 bases; nucleotides outside the gene matches: 9. The CDR3 is CAWIGTGQGYYEQYF. CDR3 DNA: TGTGCCTGGATCGGGACGGGACAGGGGTACTACGAGCAGTACTTC. The complete variable domain, with remaining parts taken from reference TRBV30 and TRBJ2-7, reads SQTIHQWPATLVQPVGSPLSLECTVEGTSNPNLYWYRQAAGRGLQLLFYSVGIGQISSEVPQNLSASRPQDRQFILSSKKLLLSDSGFYLCAWIGTGQGYYEQYFGPGTRLTVT.

This chain connects TRBV28 to TRBJ2-1; no definite D call. The CDR3 contains 14 residues. Germline V CDR1 and CDR2: MDHEN, SYDVKM. The V end was cut by 7 bases, the J end by 0 bases, with 10 bases between. The CDR3 protein is CASTGVSSYNEQFF. In DNA form, the CDR3 reads TGTGCCAGCACCGGTGTAAGCTCCTACAATGAGCAGTTCTTC.

This chain links TRBV19 with TRBJ2-7; D might be TRBD2 (6 bases). CDR1 is LNHDA, CDR2 SQIVND, per germline (reference sequence). This CDR3 is 14 amino acids long. V was trimmed by 3 bases and J by 2 bases, leaving 11 bases between them. DNA for the CDR3: TGTGCCAGTAGTATCGGGCGGGGCACCTACGAGCAGTACTTC. It is translated as CASSIGRGTYEQYF.

V usage is TRBV24-1 and J usage is TRBJ2-7, with a weak D call TRBD2 (6 bases). The CDR3 contains 15 residues. Trimming cost V 4 bases and J 1 base, with 13 bases left between them. From germline, CDR1 is KGHDR and CDR2 SFDVKD. Written as DNA, the CDR3 is TGTGCCACCAGTGAGGGCGGCGGGACGTCCTACGAGCAGTACTTC. It encodes CATSEGGGTSYEQYF.

V usage is TRBV6-2 or TRBV6-3 and J usage is TRBJ2-5, with 12 bases lining up with TRBD2. Germline CDR1 and CDR2: MNHEY and SVGEGT. The V gene end was trimmed by 6 bases and the J gene end by 2 bases; junction bases not matched to a gene: 7. The CDR3 contains 16 residues. CDR3 region: CASSGGTSGRQETQYF. In DNA, the CDR3 is TGTGCCAGCAGCGGAGGGACTAGCGGGCGACAAGAGACCCAGTACTTC.

DNA of the CDR3: TGTGCCAGCAGCGTAACGACAGGGGCCGTTGAAGCTTTCTTT. Its protein is CASSVTTGAVEAFF. This rearrangement joins TRBV7-9 to TRBJ1-1, with TRBD1 identical over 8 bases. V was clipped by 5 bases and J by 7 bases; unmatched bases: 9. This CDR3 is 14 amino acids long. The germline V gene encodes CDR1 SEHNR and CDR2 FQNEAQ (reference sequence).

The chain links TRBV7-9 to TRBJ2-3, with 7 bases aligning to TRBD1. Germline V gene data show CDR1 as SEHNR and CDR2 as FQNEAQ (reference sequence). The CDR3 has 15 amino acids. J was trimmed by 2 bases and V by 5 bases; bases with no gene match: 7. The CDR3 DNA reads as TGTGCCAGCAGCACAGGACAGGAGATCACAGATACGCAGTATTTT. This codes for CASSTGQEITDTQYF.

The V call is TRBV27, the J call TRBJ1-2, with 8 bases that match TRBD1. Looked up from germline, CDR1 is MNHEY and CDR2 is SMNVEV (reference sequence). With V trimmed by 8 bases and J by 0 bases, 11 bases remained unmatched. This CDR3 is built from 16 residues. In DNA form, the CDR3 reads TGTGCCAGCGGACAGGGACCTCTCTTAGCTAACTATGGCTACACCTTC. Translated: CASGQGPLLANYGYTF.

J is TRBJ1-2 and V is TRBV19, with 9 positions matching TRBD1. J gave up 4 bases and V 7 bases, and 4 bases lay outside the gene matches. The CDR3 contains 13 residues. Germline V gives CDR1 LNHDA, CDR2 SQIVND (reference sequence). CDR3 residues: CASTDRGSYGYTF. The CDR3 nucleotides read TGTGCCAGTACGGACAGGGGCTCCTATGGCTACACCTTC.